This is a list of T cell receptor beta chains from one sample in a study of beta chain features in type 1 diabetes. The repertoire was sequenced with immunoSEQ multiplex PCR; TCRdb's copy has only in-frame clones and lacks some. The table lists more than 130,000 clones, less than 9% of them singletons. Input material: central memory CD4+ T cells from blood. The receptors derive from a young woman in good health. CDR3s include the opening cysteine and the closing phenylalanine or tryptophan. Each record gives: clone size, D gene, J gene, CDR3 length, V gene, CDR3 protein, CDR3 DNA. A D gene is named only where the DNA matches it firmly. Rows give clone size only sometimes, using once, few, many, or a class for an expanded clone.

clone size: .; D gene: .; J gene: TRBJ2-2; CDR3 length: 15; V gene: TRBV19; CDR3 protein: CASITLHPFTGELFF; CDR3 DNA: TGTGCCAGTATCACCTTACACCCCTTCACCGGGGAGCTGTTTTTT
clone size: few; D gene: TRBD1; J gene: TRBJ1-1; CDR3 length: 16; V gene: TRBV7-9; CDR3 protein: CASSSRTGGSGTEAFF; CDR3 DNA: TGTGCCAGCAGCTCGAGGACAGGGGGCTCGGGGACTGAAGCTTTCTTT
clone size: .; D gene: .; J gene: TRBJ1-4; CDR3 length: 15; V gene: TRBV9; CDR3 protein: CASSVAPGFNEKLFF; CDR3 DNA: TGTGCCAGCAGCGTAGCACCAGGGTTTAATGAAAAACTGTTTTTT
clone size: .; D gene: .; J gene: TRBJ2-5; CDR3 length: 15; V gene: TRBV6-1; CDR3 protein: CASSRRAGSEETQYF; CDR3 DNA: TGTGCCAGCAGCCGCAGGGCGGGGTCTGAAGAGACCCAGTACTTC
clone size: few; D gene: .; J gene: TRBJ1-1; CDR3 length: 13; V gene: TRBV27; CDR3 protein: CASRARLNTEAFF; CDR3 DNA: TGTGCCAGCAGAGCGAGGCTGAACACTGAAGCTTTCTTT
clone size: .; D gene: TRBD2; J gene: TRBJ2-3; CDR3 length: 17; V gene: TRBV5-1; CDR3 protein: CASSLGLAVSSTDTQYF; CDR3 DNA: TGCGCCAGCAGCTTGGGACTAGCGGTCTCGAGCACAGATACGCAGTATTTT
clone size: .; D gene: .; J gene: TRBJ2-5; CDR3 length: 14; V gene: TRBV7-8; CDR3 protein: CASSSTTLEETQYF; CDR3 DNA: TGTGCCAGCAGTTCGACTACTCTGGAAGAGACCCAGTACTTC
clone size: .; D gene: TRBD1; J gene: TRBJ2-1; CDR3 length: 14; V gene: TRBV19; CDR3 protein: CASSIGTGGGEQFF; CDR3 DNA: TGTGCCAGTAGTATCGGGACAGGGGGTGGCGAGCAGTTCTTC
clone size: few; D gene: .; J gene: TRBJ2-2; CDR3 length: 13; V gene: TRBV2; CDR3 protein: CASVQANTGELFF; CDR3 DNA: TGTGCCAGCGTTCAGGCGAACACCGGGGAGCTGTTTTTT
clone size: few; D gene: TRBD2; J gene: TRBJ2-1; CDR3 length: 15; V gene: TRBV4-1; CDR3 protein: CASSQGRREGGEQFF; CDR3 DNA: TGCGCCAGCAGCCAAGGGCGGCGGGAGGGGGGTGAGCAGTTCTTC
clone size: .; D gene: .; J gene: TRBJ1-2; CDR3 length: 14; V gene: TRBV9; CDR3 protein: CASSVVDSDYGYTF; CDR3 DNA: TGTGCCAGCAGCGTAGTCGACAGCGACTATGGCTACACCTTC
clone size: many; D gene: .; J gene: TRBJ2-1; CDR3 length: 16; V gene: TRBV5-1; CDR3 protein: CASSYQDTSSYNEQFF; CDR3 DNA: TGCGCCAGCAGCTACCAGGACACCAGCTCCTACAATGAGCAGTTCTTC
clone size: .; D gene: .; J gene: TRBJ2-1; CDR3 length: 17; V gene: TRBV4-2; CDR3 protein: CASSQDRWLASTNEQFF; CDR3 DNA: TGTGCCAGCAGCCAAGATCGGTGGCTAGCGAGTACCAATGAGCAGTTCTTC
clone size: once; D gene: .; J gene: TRBJ1-4; CDR3 length: 14; V gene: TRBV7-2; CDR3 protein: CASSLGGSNEKLFF; CDR3 DNA: TGTGCCAGCAGCTTAGGAGGTAGTAATGAAAAACTGTTTTTT
clone size: many; D gene: .; J gene: TRBJ2-7; CDR3 length: 16; V gene: TRBV4-3; CDR3 protein: CASSQDLQRNQRGQYF; CDR3 DNA: TGCGCCAGCAGCCAAGATTTACAACGCAATCAAAGGGGGCAGTACTTC
clone size: .; D gene: TRBD2; J gene: TRBJ2-3; CDR3 length: 14; V gene: TRBV9; CDR3 protein: CASSGSGSTDTQYF; CDR3 DNA: TGTGCCAGCAGCGGTAGCGGGAGCACAGATACGCAGTATTTT
clone size: .; D gene: TRBD2; J gene: TRBJ2-1; CDR3 length: 16; V gene: TRBV5-1; CDR3 protein: CASSLAGAGGAHEQFF; CDR3 DNA: TGCGCCAGCAGCTTGGCCGGGGCGGGAGGTGCCCATGAGCAGTTCTTC
clone size: few; D gene: .; J gene: TRBJ2-2; CDR3 length: 17; V gene: TRBV4-3; CDR3 protein: CASSQDLRGRGTGELFF; CDR3 DNA: TGCGCCAGCAGCCAAGATCTAAGGGGCCGTGGCACCGGGGAGCTGTTTTTT
clone size: .; D gene: .; J gene: TRBJ2-2; CDR3 length: 13; V gene: TRBV2; CDR3 protein: CARQGGNTGELFF; CDR3 DNA: TGTGCCAGGCAGGGAGGGAACACCGGGGAGCTGTTTTTT
clone size: many; D gene: .; J gene: TRBJ2-1; CDR3 length: 14; V gene: TRBV29-1; CDR3 protein: CSVAYRSGYNEQFF; CDR3 DNA: TGCAGCGTTGCTTACAGGTCGGGTTACAATGAGCAGTTCTTC
clone size: few; D gene: TRBD1; J gene: TRBJ1-4; CDR3 length: 18; V gene: TRBV4-3; CDR3 protein: CASSQRTGGGTTNEKLFF; CDR3 DNA: TGCGCCAGCAGCCAGCGGACAGGAGGGGGGACAACTAATGAAAAACTGTTTTTT
clone size: .; D gene: TRBD1; J gene: TRBJ1-1; CDR3 length: 14; V gene: TRBV2; CDR3 protein: CASSGANRGTEAFF; CDR3 DNA: TGTGCCAGCAGTGGGGCAAACAGGGGAACTGAAGCTTTCTTT
clone size: few; D gene: .; J gene: TRBJ2-3; CDR3 length: 15; V gene: TRBV30; CDR3 protein: CAWVNRAGVRDTQYF; CDR3 DNA: TGTGCCTGGGTCAACAGGGCTGGGGTGAGAGATACGCAGTATTTT
clone size: few; D gene: .; J gene: TRBJ2-1; CDR3 length: 15; V gene: TRBV7-3; CDR3 protein: CASSPRTGEYNEQFF; CDR3 DNA: TGTGCCAGCAGCCCGAGGACTGGAGAATACAATGAGCAGTTCTTC
clone size: many; D gene: .; J gene: TRBJ1-1; CDR3 length: 15; V gene: TRBV9; CDR3 protein: CASSVGSGVNTEAFF; CDR3 DNA: TGTGCCAGCAGCGTAGGGTCAGGGGTTAACACTGAAGCTTTCTTT